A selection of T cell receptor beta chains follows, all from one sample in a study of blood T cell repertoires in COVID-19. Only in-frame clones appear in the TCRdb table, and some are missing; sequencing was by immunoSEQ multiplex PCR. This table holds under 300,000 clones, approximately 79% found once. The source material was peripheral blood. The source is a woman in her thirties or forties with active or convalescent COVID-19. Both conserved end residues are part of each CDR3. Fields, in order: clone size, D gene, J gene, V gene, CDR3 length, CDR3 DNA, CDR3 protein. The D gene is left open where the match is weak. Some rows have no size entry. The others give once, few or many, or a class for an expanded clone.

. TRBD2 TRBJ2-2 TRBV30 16 TGTGCCTGGAGTGTTGGGCTAGCGGGGACTAGCGGGGAGCTGTTTTTT CAWSVGLAGTSGELFF
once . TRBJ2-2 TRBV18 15 TGTGCCAGCTCACTGAGACAGAGGAACACCGGGGAGCTGTTTTTT CASSLRQRNTGELFF
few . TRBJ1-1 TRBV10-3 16 TGTGCCATCAGTGAACGTCCGGAGGGGAAGAACACTGAAGCTTTCTTT CAISERPEGKNTEAFF
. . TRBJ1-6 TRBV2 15 TGTGCCAGTTCAGGAGGAAGCTCCTATAATTCACCCCTCCACTTT CASSGGSSYNSPLHF
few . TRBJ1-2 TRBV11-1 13 TGTGCCAGCAGCTTATCTCGAGGGTATGGCTACACCTTC CASSLSRGYGYTF
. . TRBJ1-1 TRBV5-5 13 TGTGCCAGCAGCTTCGTCAGGGTTTCTGAAGCTTTCTTT CASSFVRVSEAFF
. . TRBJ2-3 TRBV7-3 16 TGTGCCAGCAGCCCCTTAGGAGCGGGCGGCACAGATACGCAGTATTTT CASSPLGAGGTDTQYF
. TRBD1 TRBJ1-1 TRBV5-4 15 TGTGCCAGCAGCTTGGGACAGGGGAGGAGCACTGAAGCTTTCTTT CASSLGQGRSTEAFF
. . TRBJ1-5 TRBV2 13 TGTGCCAGCAACCTACAGGGACTACAGCCCCAGCATTTT CASNLQGLQPQHF
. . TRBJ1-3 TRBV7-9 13 TGTGCCAGCAGAGACAGGCTAGTGGACACCATATATTTT CASRDRLVDTIYF
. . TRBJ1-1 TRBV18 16 TGTGCCAGCTCACCAGGGGTAGGGGAAGTAGGGACTGAAGCTTTCTTT CASSPGVGEVGTEAFF
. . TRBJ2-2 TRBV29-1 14 TGCAGCGTGGGGGCAGCGGCGAACACCGGGGAGCTGTTTTTT CSVGAAANTGELFF
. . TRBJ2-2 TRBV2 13 TGTGCCAGCAGTGTTCGATTCCGCGACAGGCTGTTTTTT CASSVRFRDRLFF
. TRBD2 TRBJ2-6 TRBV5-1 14 TGCGCCAGCAGCCCAGGGCGGGGGGAGGACGTCCTGACTTTC CASSPGRGEDVLTF
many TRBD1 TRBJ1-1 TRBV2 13 TGTGCCAGCGCAATATCCCGGGACAGTGAAGCTTTCTTT CASAISRDSEAFF
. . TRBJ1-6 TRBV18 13 TGTGCCAGCTCACCCGCCGGGAATTCACCCCTCCACTTT CASSPAGNSPLHF
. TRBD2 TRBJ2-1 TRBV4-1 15 TGCGCCAGCAGCCAAGACTCGGGGGGGCAAGGTGAGCAGTTCTTC CASSQDSGGQGEQFF
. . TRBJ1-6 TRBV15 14 TGTGCCACCAGAGGGGACTTCTATAATTCACCCCTCCACTTT CATRGDFYNSPLHF
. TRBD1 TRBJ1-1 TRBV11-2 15 TGTGCCAGCAGCCCCGGAGGGACAGGGGGCACTGAAGCTTTCTTT CASSPGGTGGTEAFF
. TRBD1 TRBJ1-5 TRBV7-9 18 TGTGCCAGCAGCTTAGGCGGGACAGGGGGCTGGGGCAATCAGCCCCAGCATTTT CASSLGGTGGWGNQPQHF